This T cell receptor (beta chain) was identified during a study of T cell responses to AZD1222 COVID-19 vaccine. Study-wide results and limits: Donors were chiefly white British, with a greater number of females, and clonal diversity was perhaps underestimated.

On this clone: Its antigen is unknown.

Assay used: immunoSEQ multiplex PCR; TCRdb lists only in-frame clones, some missing. The sample contains 150,000 to 200,000 clones, about 92% of which appear only once. The CDR3 has 18 amino acids. CDR1 is KGHSH, CDR2 LQKENI, per germline. V shed 3 bases, J shed 2 bases, and the junction held 13 bases outside the gene matches. The receptor was isolated from an adult who received the AZD1222 COVID-19 vaccine. Sequences were derived from peripheral blood, sampled 28 days after the second AZD1222 dose. The chain has TRBV18 and TRBJ1-5, with TRBD1 identical over 7 bases. CDR3 sequence: CASSPGQERGRGNQPQHF. The CDR3 region has the DNA TGTGCCAGCTCACCCGGACAGGAACGGGGAAGGGGCAATCAGCCCCAGCATTTT.